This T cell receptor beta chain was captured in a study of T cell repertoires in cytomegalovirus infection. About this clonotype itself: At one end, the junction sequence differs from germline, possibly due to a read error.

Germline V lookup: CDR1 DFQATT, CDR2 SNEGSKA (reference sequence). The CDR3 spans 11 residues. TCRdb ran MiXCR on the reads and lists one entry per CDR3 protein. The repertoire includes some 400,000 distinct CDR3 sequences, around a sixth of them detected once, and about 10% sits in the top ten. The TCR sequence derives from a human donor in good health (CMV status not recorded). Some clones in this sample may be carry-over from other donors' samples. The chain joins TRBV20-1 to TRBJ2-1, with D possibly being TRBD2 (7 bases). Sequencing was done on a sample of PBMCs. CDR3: CSARDLGGPIF. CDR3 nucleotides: TGCAGTGCTAGAGATCTCGGGGGGCCTATCTTC.